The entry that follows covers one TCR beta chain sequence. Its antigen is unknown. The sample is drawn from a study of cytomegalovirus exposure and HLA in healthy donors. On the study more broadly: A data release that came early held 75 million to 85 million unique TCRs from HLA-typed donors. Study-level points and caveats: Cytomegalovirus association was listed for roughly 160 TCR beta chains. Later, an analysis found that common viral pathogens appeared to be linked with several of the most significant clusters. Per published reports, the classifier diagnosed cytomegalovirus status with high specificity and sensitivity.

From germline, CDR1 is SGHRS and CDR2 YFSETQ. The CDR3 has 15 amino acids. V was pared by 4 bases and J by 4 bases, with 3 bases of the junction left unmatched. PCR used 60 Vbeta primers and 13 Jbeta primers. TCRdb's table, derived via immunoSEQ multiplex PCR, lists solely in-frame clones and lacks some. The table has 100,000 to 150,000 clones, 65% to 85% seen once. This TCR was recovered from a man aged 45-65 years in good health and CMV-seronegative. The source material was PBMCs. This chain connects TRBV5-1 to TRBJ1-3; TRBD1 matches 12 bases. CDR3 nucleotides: TGCGCCAGCAGCCCGGGACAGGGGGCAGGAAACACCATATATTTT. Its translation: CASSPGQGAGNTIYF.